The clone carrying this T cell receptor (beta chain) came up a few times. Its antigen is unknown. This sample is part of a study of metastatic and nonmetastatic thyroid tumors. In the study overall: Peripheral blood and tumor or nodule samples from malignant and benign thyroid patients were compared.

There are 14 residues in the CDR3. Per germline, CDR1 GTSNPN and CDR2 SVGIG (reference sequence). After removal of 3 bases from V and 0 bases from J, the junction contained 2 bases not matched to a gene. Study-wide results and caveats: Malignant thyroid tumors reportedly exceeded benign nodules significantly in TCR beta diversity, with the difference appearing in blood and tumor.

TCRdb re-analyzed the PCR reads using MiXCR. The sample lists 15,000 to 20,000 clones, about 25% seen once, with under 11% in the top ten. No treatment had been given to any patient before thyroid surgery. The chain carries TRBV30 and TRBJ1-3; the match to TRBD1 covers 7 bases. The TCR comes from a female donor with papillary thyroid cancer or a benign thyroid nodule (not recorded which). Some clones in this sample may be carry-over from other donors' samples. Sample: adjacent normal tissue. For the CDR3, the DNA is TGTGCCTGGAGGGACAGGAGCTCTGGAAACACCATATATTTT. It yields the protein CAWRDRSSGNTIYF.